The T cell receptor beta chain under discussion was sequenced for a study of T cell changes during pregnancy in multiple sclerosis. TCRdb's table, derived via immunoSEQ multiplex PCR, lists solely in-frame clones and lacks some. Of 50,000 to 60,000 clones listed, roughly nine tenths are singletons. The V segment lost 2 bases and the J segment 6 bases; nucleotides outside the gene matches: 5. Germline values: CDR1 WNHNN, CDR2 SYGVQD (reference sequence). This CDR3 spans 14 amino acids. This receptor was identified in a female donor with multiple sclerosis, enrolled in a pregnancy study. The source material was CD4+ T cells from peripheral blood mononuclear cells, sampled in the first trimester of pregnancy. V gene TRBV10-1 combines with J gene TRBJ2-7; 9 bases match TRBD1. CDR3 loop: CASSEAGQGAEQYF. The CDR3 region has the DNA TGCGCCAGCAGTGAGGCGGGACAGGGTGCCGAGCAGTACTTC.